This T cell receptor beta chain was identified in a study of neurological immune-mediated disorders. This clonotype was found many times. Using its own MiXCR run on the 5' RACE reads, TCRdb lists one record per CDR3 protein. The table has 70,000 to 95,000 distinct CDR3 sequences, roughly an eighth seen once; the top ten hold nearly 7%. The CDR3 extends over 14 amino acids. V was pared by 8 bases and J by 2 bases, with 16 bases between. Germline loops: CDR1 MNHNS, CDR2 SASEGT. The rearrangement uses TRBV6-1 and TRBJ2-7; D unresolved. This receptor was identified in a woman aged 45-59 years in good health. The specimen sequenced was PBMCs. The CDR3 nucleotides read TGTGCCAGCCGGTTGGTGGCCTCGACCTACGAGCAGTACTTC. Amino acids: CASRLVASTYEQYF.